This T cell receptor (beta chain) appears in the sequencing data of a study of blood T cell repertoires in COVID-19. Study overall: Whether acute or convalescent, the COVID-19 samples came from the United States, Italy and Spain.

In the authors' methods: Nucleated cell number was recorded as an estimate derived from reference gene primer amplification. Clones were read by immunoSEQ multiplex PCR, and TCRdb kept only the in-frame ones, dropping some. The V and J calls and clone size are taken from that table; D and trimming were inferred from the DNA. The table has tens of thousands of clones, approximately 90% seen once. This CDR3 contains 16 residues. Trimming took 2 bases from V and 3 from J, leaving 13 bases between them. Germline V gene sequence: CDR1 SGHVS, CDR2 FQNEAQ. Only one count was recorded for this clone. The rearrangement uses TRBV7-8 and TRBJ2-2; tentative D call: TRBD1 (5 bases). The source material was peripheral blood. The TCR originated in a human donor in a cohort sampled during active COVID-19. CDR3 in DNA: TGTGCCAGCAGCTTAATCCAGGGCCCCGACACCGGGGAGCTGTTTTTT. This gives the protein CASSLIQGPDTGELFF.